Following are 25 T cell receptor beta chains from one sample sequenced in a study of blood T cell repertoires in COVID-19. Only in-frame clones appear in the TCRdb table, and some are missing; sequencing was by immunoSEQ multiplex PCR. The table has about 13,000 clones, 65% to 80% seen once. Sequenced material: peripheral blood. The origin of the receptors is a woman of 80 years or more with acute or convalescent COVID-19.

The gene calls are TRBV11-2 and TRBJ2-4; D unresolved. Trimming left V 5 bases short and J 3 bases short, with 8 bases between. Germline lookup yields CDR1 SGHAT and CDR2 FQNNGV. The CDR3 runs to 13 residues. CDR3 sequence reads: CASSPGFKNIQYF. The CDR3, as DNA: TGTGCCAGCAGCCCAGGATTCAAAAACATTCAGTACTTC.

In its sample, this clone was seen a few times. The chain couples TRBV28 to TRBJ2-7, with 12 bases that match TRBD2. J gave up 5 bases and V 4 bases, and 3 bases lay outside the gene matches. The CDR3 is 14 amino acids. From germline, CDR1 is MDHEN and CDR2 SYDVKM. CDR3 residues: CASSSSGGADEQYF. For the CDR3, the DNA is TGTGCCAGCAGTTCTAGCGGGGGGGCTGACGAGCAGTACTTC.

The chain combines TRBV5-1 with TRBJ2-7; TRBD1 matches 8 bases. This CDR3 region has 14 residues. V trimming: 4 bases; J trimming: 2 bases; junction bases outside the gene matches: 5. Germline CDR1 and CDR2: SGHRS and YFSETQ. Written as DNA, the CDR3 is TGCGCCAGCAGCCCTACGGGACAGGCCTACGAGCAGTACTTC. Its translation is CASSPTGQAYEQYF.

The chain is built from TRBV5-1 and TRBJ1-1; 8 nucleotides align to TRBD1. After removal of 7 bases from V and 0 bases from J, the junction contained 8 bases not matched to a gene. The germline gives CDR1 SGHRS, CDR2 YFSETQ. The CDR3 has 15 residues. The CDR3 is CASENGQGLNTEAFF. CDR3 nucleotide sequence: TGCGCCAGCGAAAACGGACAGGGACTGAACACTGAAGCTTTCTTT. The variable domain in full, completed from reference TRBV5-1 and TRBJ1-1, reads KAGVTQTPRYLIKTRGQQVTLSCSPISGHRSVSWYQQTPGQGLQFLFEYFSETQRNKGNFPGRFSGRQFSNSRSEMNVSTLELGDSALYLCASENGQGLNTEAFFGQGTRLTVV.

The rearrangement links TRBV3-1 (or the pseudogene TRBV3-2) to TRBJ2-3; maybe TRBD1 (6 bases). This CDR3 has 13 residues. Trimming removed 0 bases from V and 6 bases from J, with 7 bases in between. CDR1 and CDR2 from the germline V gene are LGHDT and YNNKEL (reference sequence). The CDR3 region is CASSQDDRDTQYF. For the CDR3, the DNA is TGTGCCAGCAGCCAAGATGACAGGGATACGCAGTATTTT.

This clone qualifies as medium-sized (0.01 to 0.1%). The chain links TRBV7-9 to TRBJ2-1, with 10 bases that match TRBD2. The CDR3 consists of 16 residues. Trimming at V came to 3 bases and at J to 3 bases, leaving 5 bases not matched to a gene. Germline V gene sequence: CDR1 SEHNR, CDR2 FQNEAQ (reference sequence). The CDR3 coding sequence is TGTGCCAGCAGCTTCGTAGCGGGGGGCCTCTACAATGAGCAGTTCTTC. Amino acid sequence: CASSFVAGGLYNEQFF.

The genes are TRBV25-1 and TRBJ2-7, with D possibly TRBD2 on 7 matching bases. Trimming took off 11 bases at V and 6 bases at J, with 20 bases between the two ends. The CDR3 extends over 13 amino acids. Germline V lookup: CDR1 MGHDK, CDR2 SYGVNS. The CDR3 reads CASARGGSGEQYF. Written as DNA, the CDR3 is TGTGCCTCCGCGAGGGGGGGAAGCGGCGAGCAGTACTTC.

The chain has TRBV30 and TRBJ2-5; 8 bases map to TRBD1. The CDR3 extends over 13 amino acids. Germline CDR1 GTSNPN, CDR2 SVGIG (reference sequence). The trim removed 6 bases at V and 3 bases at J, leaving 6 bases unmatched. The CDR3 loop is CACKDRVEETQYF. The CDR3 DNA follows: TGTGCCTGCAAGGACAGGGTCGAAGAGACCCAGTACTTC.

V gene TRBV6-1 combines with J gene TRBJ1-6; D is perhaps TRBD1 (5 bases). Germline V CDR1 and CDR2: MNHNS, SASEGT. The CDR3 extends over 13 amino acids. Trimming cost V 3 bases and J 9 bases, with 9 bases left between them. CDR3 sequence (DNA): TGTGCCAGCAGTGACCTCGGGGGTTCACCCCTCCACTTT. Its translation is CASSDLGGSPLHF.

DNA of the CDR3: TGTGCCACCAGTGATCTGACAGGGGGAAACTATGGCTACACCTTC. Translating it yields CATSDLTGGNYGYTF. The J gene is TRBJ1-2, the V gene TRBV24-1, with 9 bases that match TRBD1. The CDR3 contains 15 residues. Losses at the gene ends were 3 bases for V and 2 bases for J; bases not matched to a gene: 3. Germline CDR1 is KGHDR and CDR2 is SFDVKD.

This chain joins TRBV7-9 and TRBJ2-3; TRBD1 matches 9 bases. CDR3 length: 14 residues. The germline V gene encodes CDR1 SEHNR and CDR2 FQNEAQ (reference sequence). V lost 6 bases and J lost 4; bases outside the gene matches: 5. CDR3 region: CASRLQGAADTQYF. CDR3 in DNA: TGTGCCAGCAGGCTACAGGGGGCGGCAGATACGCAGTATTTT.

The rearrangement links TRBV7-2 to TRBJ1-5; 11 bases agree with TRBD1. V shed 5 bases and J 4 bases; nucleotides not matched to a gene: 7. CDR1 is SGHTA, CDR2 FQGNSA, per germline. This CDR3 is built from 16 residues. Here the CDR3 DNA reads TGTGCCAGCAGCCTCAGGGGACAGGGGGTAAATCAGCCCCAGCATTTT. This sequence encodes CASSLRGQGVNQPQHF.

This chain uses TRBV10-3 with TRBJ2-7, with 7 bases aligning to TRBD1. Germline V CDR1 and CDR2: ENHRY, SYGVKD. The CDR3 contains 14 residues. V shed 4 bases and J 3 bases; nucleotides not matched to a gene: 6. The CDR3 here is CAISGQGISYEQYF. The CDR3 DNA reads as TGTGCCATCAGTGGACAGGGAATTAGCTACGAGCAGTACTTC.

The genes are TRBV29-1 and TRBJ1-2, with 8 bases fitting TRBD1. V lost 7 bases to trimming and J lost 2 bases; unmatched junction nucleotides: 12. The germline V gene has CDR1 SQVTM and CDR2 ANQGSEA. The CDR3 is made up of 15 amino acids. The CDR3 reads CSANDPGGSNYGYTF. DNA for the CDR3: TGCAGCGCTAATGACCCAGGGGGCTCCAACTATGGCTACACCTTC.

The chain combines TRBV6-5 with TRBJ1-1, with D hard to call. The CDR3 covers 13 residues. V shed 4 bases and J shed 5 bases, with 11 bases lying between them. CDR1 MNHEY and CDR2 SVGAGI come from the germline V gene. CDR3 sequence reads: CASSWREGTEAFF. In nucleotides, the CDR3 is TGTGCCAGCAGTTGGAGGGAAGGGACTGAAGCTTTCTTT.

This clone was recorded a few times. The J gene is TRBJ2-7, the V gene TRBV5-1; D not resolved. The CDR3 is 13 amino acids. The V end lost 4 bases, the J end lost 6 bases, and 14 bases lay between the germline ends. Germline values: CDR1 SGHRS, CDR2 YFSETQ. The CDR3 coding sequence is TGCGCCAGCAGCCGAAGTCTGGGCCTCGAGCAGTACTTC. Encoded protein: CASSRSLGLEQYF.

This clone was found once. The chain carries TRBV5-5 and TRBJ1-1; 12 bases are shared with TRBD1. The germline gives CDR1 SGHKS, CDR2 YYEKEE (reference sequence). Trimming cost V 3 bases and J 11 bases; bases outside gene matches: 8. This CDR3 has 14 amino acids. Here the CDR3 reads CASSWDRGRGQAFF. The CDR3 DNA is TGTGCCAGCAGCTGGGACAGGGGGCGGGGGCAGGCTTTCTTT.

This clone has just a few counts. V and J are TRBV4-1 and TRBJ2-3; the match to TRBD2 covers 13 bases. This CDR3 comprises 17 residues. With 3 bases clipped from V and 6 bases from J, the junction kept 9 bases outside the gene matches. The V gene's germline CDR1 is MGHRA and CDR2 YSYEKL. This CDR3 is CASSQSTSGGATDTQYF. CDR3 DNA: TGCGCCAGCAGCCAGAGCACTAGCGGGGGGGCCACTGATACGCAGTATTTT.

This clone was seen more than once but under ten times. J is TRBJ1-5 and V is TRBV19, with a possible D match to TRBD1 (6 bases). The germline gives CDR1 LNHDA, CDR2 SQIVND (reference sequence). The CDR3 totals 15 residues. Trimming cost V 6 bases and J 5 bases, with 17 bases left between them. The CDR3 region is CASSLQGWGHQPQHF. The CDR3 DNA reads TGTGCCAGTAGCCTACAGGGATGGGGACATCAGCCCCAGCATTTT.

J is TRBJ1-5 and V is TRBV6-2 or TRBV6-3; TRBD1 agrees at 7 bases. Looked up from germline, CDR1 is MNHEY and CDR2 is SVGEGT. V lost 6 bases to trimming and J lost 5 bases; unmatched junction nucleotides: 7. This CDR3 has 14 residues. The CDR3 region is CASRPTGDHQPQHF. As DNA, the CDR3 is TGTGCCAGCAGACCTACAGGGGACCATCAGCCCCAGCATTTT.

Ten or more counts support this clone. V usage is TRBV6-2 or TRBV6-3 and J usage is TRBJ1-5; D is perhaps TRBD1 (6 bases). The germline V gene encodes CDR1 MNHEY and CDR2 SVGEGT. CDR3 length: 16 residues. V lost 5 bases and J 6 bases, leaving 20 bases between the germline ends. CDR3 residues: CASSHGTGGAGQPQHF. The CDR3 region has the DNA TGTGCCAGCAGTCACGGGACGGGGGGCGCGGGTCAGCCCCAGCATTTT.

This chain uses TRBV28 with TRBJ2-7; a possible D gene is TRBD2 (5 bases). The V gene's germline CDR1 is MDHEN and CDR2 SYDVKM. The CDR3 contains 15 residues. Trimming shortened V by 5 bases and J by 2 bases, and 16 bases separated the two germline ends. The CDR3, as DNA: TGTGCCAGCAGTCCAAGAGGGATACCTCCCTACGAGCAGTACTTC. It specifies CASSPRGIPPYEQYF.

V is TRBV6-4 and J is TRBJ2-3; no definite D call. CDR1 is MRHNA and CDR2 is SNTAGT in the germline V gene. V was shortened by 8 bases and J by 5 bases, with 14 bases between the two germline ends. CDR3 length equals 13 residues. CDR3 region: CASSSRGGDTQYF. The DNA of the CDR3 is TGTGCCAGCTCCAGTCGAGGTGGAGATACGCAGTATTTT.

The gene calls are TRBV10-3 and TRBJ1-1, with D possibly being TRBD1 (5 bases). Looked up from germline, CDR1 is ENHRY and CDR2 is SYGVKD. Trimming took 3 bases from V and 10 from J, leaving 15 bases between them. There are 13 residues in the CDR3. The CDR3 coding sequence is TGTGCCATCAGTGAACAACCGGGGGGAACAGCTTTCTTT. Translating gives CAISEQPGGTAFF.

The rearrangement links TRBV6-5 to TRBJ2-7, with D perhaps matching TRBD1 (6 bases). CDR3 length: 14 amino acids. From germline, CDR1 is MNHEY and CDR2 SVGAGI. V dropped 4 bases and J dropped 2 bases, with 12 bases sitting between them. CDR3 protein: CASSSSQGTYEQYF. As DNA, the CDR3 is TGTGCCAGCAGTTCGTCACAGGGAACCTACGAGCAGTACTTC.